This TCR beta chain came from a study of blood T cell repertoires in COVID-19 (dated by TCRdb to the early 2020s). Study-wide context: Samples from collaborators originated in the United States, Italy and Spain and spanned both the acute and convalescent phases of COVID-19. The repertoires were released in a freely available public database meant as a resource for research on the immune response to SARS-CoV-2. The prospective study material was composed of cDNA or gDNA derived from T cells, B-cell-depleted T cells, or PBMCs. Samples were obtained from the ongoing ImmuneRACE study (first 160 participants) and from over 1,000 subjects provided by 6 global collaborators. HLA class I and class II types, where available, came from metadata supplied by the sample provider rather than from assay-based typing. A de-identified subject ID, COVID-19 status, age in years and sex were almost always included in the sample metadata. Subjects who had been exposed to COVID-19, were actively infected with it, or had recovered from it provided the deeply sampled blood TCRbeta repertoires that made up the dataset. Beyond this particular receptor, the publication reports: The quantity of clinical and demographic metadata differed by source and by participant and was supplied without curation.

On this clone: The antigen it binds to is not known. Base qualities are not provided; no much larger clone lies one nucleotide away.

Counted from cysteine to phenylalanine, this CDR3 has 15 amino acids. The read is trimmed to its CDR3 DNA, 45 bases read in frame from base 1. As encoded in the germline V gene, CDR1 is MNHNS while CDR2 is SASEGT. V is shortened by 1 base, J by 4 bases, and the region joining them spans 13 bases. A second Seattle source provided samples from volunteer blood donors who had recovered from COVID-19. The collaborating institutions used their own protocols to collect whole blood in K2EDTA tubes. For TCRbeta analysis, collaborators shipped samples in one of three forms: frozen whole blood, isolated PBMCs, or DNA extracted from either of those sample types. The immunoSEQ Assay, a bias-controlled multiplex PCR, was used to amplify TCRbeta CDR3 regions from genomic DNA. Processing in the source paper ran as follows. Within the assay, amplification of reference gene primers was used to estimate how many nucleated cells each sample contained. Sequence reads were collapsed and filtered to measure the absolute abundance of every unique TCRbeta CDR3 rearrangement. Productive Simpson clonality was computed per sample as the square root of Simpson's diversity index over productive rearrangements. TCRdb took over this immuneACCESS table, retaining in-frame rearrangements with V and J assigned. Such tables are incomplete; in checked studies, under half of the missing clones stem from an unresolved V gene, and the remainder is unexplained. The V and J calls and clone size were taken over from that table, and D and trimming were inferred from the DNA. This sample lists 250,000 to 350,000 clones; 87% were detected once. The ten largest make up roughly 2% of the sample.

This receptor was taken from a woman aged 50 to 60 who had recovered from COVID-19. Sequenced sample: peripheral blood. The chain links TRBV6-1 with TRBJ1-2, with the D gene not clear enough to name. Here the CDR3 is given as CASSEGPGRTYGYTF. DNA sequence: TGTGCCAGCAGTGAAGGACCCGGGAGGACCTATGGCTACACCTTC.